The clone carrying this TCR beta chain was counted a few times. This sample was taken from a study of blood T cell repertoires in COVID-19. Looked up from germline, CDR1 is LGHDT and CDR2 is YNNKEL (reference sequence). This CDR3 has 17 amino acids. The ends were cut back, 4 bases at V and 0 bases at J, with 18 bases in the middle. Only in-frame clones appear in the TCRdb table, and some are missing; sequencing was by immunoSEQ multiplex PCR. In the table there are roughly 82,000 clones, around 80% of which are singletons. The chain combines TRBV3-1 (or the pseudogene TRBV3-2) with TRBJ1-1; D unresolved. The TCR was taken from a man between 60 and 70 years old with acute or convalescent COVID-19. The sequencing sample was made of peripheral blood. CDR3 protein: CASSPRSRGTMNTEAFF. Here the CDR3 DNA reads TGTGCCAGCAGCCCTCGGTCTCGGGGAACGATGAACACTGAAGCTTTCTTT.